This TCR beta chain was captured by sequencing in a study of blood T cell repertoires in COVID-19. CDR3 size: 14 residues. V lost 1 base and J lost 4, with 8 bases in between. Germline V gives CDR1 MNHEY, CDR2 SMNVEV (reference sequence). The table came from immunoSEQ multiplex PCR; TCRdb's copy has only in-frame clones and leaves some out. The sample holds 350,000 to 400,000 clones; 75% to 90% are singletons and the top ten take about 1%. Sequencing used PBMCs or T cells enriched from blood (not recorded which). The chain uses TRBV27 and TRBJ2-1; no clear D gene. This sequence originates from a man aged 18 to 29 who had recovered from COVID-19. CDR3 residues: CASSLYVAYNEQFF. In DNA, the CDR3 is TGTGCCAGCAGTTTATACGTAGCTTACAATGAGCAGTTCTTC.